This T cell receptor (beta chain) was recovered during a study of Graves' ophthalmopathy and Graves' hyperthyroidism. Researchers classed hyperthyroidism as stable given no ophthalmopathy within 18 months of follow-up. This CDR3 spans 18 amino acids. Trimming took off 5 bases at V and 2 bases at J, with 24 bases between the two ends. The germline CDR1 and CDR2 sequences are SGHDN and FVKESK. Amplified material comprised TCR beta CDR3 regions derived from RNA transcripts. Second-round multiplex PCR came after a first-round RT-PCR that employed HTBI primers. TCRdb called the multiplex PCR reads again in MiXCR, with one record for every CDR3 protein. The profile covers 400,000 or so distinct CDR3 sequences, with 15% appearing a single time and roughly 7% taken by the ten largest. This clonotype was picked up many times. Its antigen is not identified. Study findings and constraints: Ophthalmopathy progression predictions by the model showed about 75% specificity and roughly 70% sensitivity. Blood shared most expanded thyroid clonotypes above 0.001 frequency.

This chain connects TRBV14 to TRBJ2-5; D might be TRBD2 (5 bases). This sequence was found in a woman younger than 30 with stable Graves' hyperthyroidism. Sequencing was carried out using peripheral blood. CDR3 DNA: TGTGCCAGCAGCTTGTCTAGCTCTGCACGGTGGCTTCAAGAGACCCAGTACTTC. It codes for CASSLSSSARWLQETQYF.